The clone carrying this T cell receptor beta chain was seen a few times. What it recognizes is unknown. V shed 5 bases and J shed 2 bases, with 15 bases lying between them. The germline CDR1 and CDR2 sequences are MGHRA and YSYEKL. This CDR3 region has 16 residues. Transcripts of RNA were the source for amplifying TCR beta CDR3 regions. The library came from an HTBI-primed first-round RT-PCR and a second-round multiplex PCR. TCRdb reprocessed the multiplex PCR reads with MiXCR, giving one entry per CDR3 protein. The sample records hundreds of thousands of distinct CDR3 sequences, over 40% being singletons. Moderate-to-severe activity, CAS at least 3, NOSPECS at least 4 and duration under 3 months characterized donors with ophthalmopathy. Clinical symptoms, serum thyroxine, TRAb, thyroid ultrasound and orbital computed tomography were relied on for diagnosis. The sample is drawn from a study of Graves' ophthalmopathy and Graves' hyperthyroidism.

Whole-study results and caveats: For separating ophthalmopathy from stable hyperthyroidism, a 13-signature model gave roughly 90% sensitivity and roughly 78% specificity.

V gene TRBV4-1 combines with J gene TRBJ1-4; unclear D gene. Source material: peripheral blood. This sequence was found in an adult man with Graves' ophthalmopathy. The CDR3 reads CASSAGPARTNEKLFF. Here the CDR3 DNA reads TGCGCCAGCAGCGCCGGCCCAGCGAGGACTAATGAAAAACTGTTTTTT.